This T cell receptor beta chain was found in a study of T-cell memory formation after mild COVID-19. V was trimmed by 6 bases and J by 7 bases, leaving 10 bases between them. The CDR3 consists of 12 residues. CDR1 and CDR2 from the germline V gene are MNHEY and SMNVEV (reference sequence). Each CDR3 protein gets one entry after TCRdb re-called the 5' RACE reads with MiXCR. In the table there are roughly 170,000 distinct CDR3 sequences, 20% to 25% of which are singletons. This chain links TRBV27 with TRBJ1-5, with unresolved D. The TCR comes from an adult woman who had mild COVID-19 (a few samples of this study predate the infection). Cell type and time point are not known. Sequencing used PBMCs or a T cell subset sorted from them (not recorded which). The CDR3 DNA reads TGTGCCAGCAGGAATCCGACACAGCCCCAGCATTTT. It specifies CASRNPTQPQHF.